This is a list of T cell receptor beta chains from one sample in a study of cytomegalovirus exposure and HLA in healthy donors. TCRdb keeps only in-frame clones here, not all; method: immunoSEQ multiplex PCR. The sample comprises 85,000 to 100,000 clones, around 86% of which are singletons, and around 3.6% rests with the top ten. Input material: PBMCs. The receptors stem from a female donor in good health and CMV-seropositive. CDR3s include the opening cysteine and the closing phenylalanine or tryptophan. The D gene is left open where the match is weak. The size entry is marked missing in some rows and otherwise reads once, few, many or a size class.

size | length | J | V | D | DNA | CDR3
- | 14 | TRBJ1-1 | TRBV19 | - | TGTGCCAGTAGTATATCCGGGGGGAACACTGAAGCTTTCTTT | CASSISGGNTEAFF
- | 17 | TRBJ1-1 | TRBV11-2 | TRBD1 | TGTGCCAGCAGCTCCCTTATAAAGACAGGGCCTCACACTGAAGCTTTCTTT | CASSSLIKTGPHTEAFF
- | 13 | TRBJ2-7 | TRBV5-1 | - | TGCGCCAGCAGCTTGAGTCAGGGCTACGAGCAGTACTTC | CASSLSQGYEQYF
- | 13 | TRBJ1-2 | TRBV6-1 | - | TGTGCCAGCAGTGATCGCCCCCGGAGTGGCTACACCTTC | CASSDRPRSGYTF
once | 13 | TRBJ1-6 | TRBV5-1 | - | TGCGCCAGCAGCTTGGCCGGTAATTCACCCCTCCACTTT | CASSLAGNSPLHF
- | 13 | TRBJ1-1 | TRBV9 | - | TGTGCCAGCAGCGTACAAGGGGGCACTGAAGCTTTCTTT | CASSVQGGTEAFF
once | 17 | TRBJ1-6 | TRBV14 | TRBD1 | TGTGCCAGCAGCCAAGGGACAGGGGGTTTCAATAATTCACCCCTCCACTTT | CASSQGTGGFNNSPLHF
- | 15 | TRBJ2-1 | TRBV4-1 | - | TGCGCCAGCAGCCATAACGGGGGGCTGGTAAATGAGCAGTTCTTC | CASSHNGGLVNEQFF
- | 14 | TRBJ1-1 | TRBV5-4 | - | TGTGCCAGCAGCGGCAGGGGTTGGGGAACTGAAGCTTTCTTT | CASSGRGWGTEAFF
- | 13 | TRBJ1-1 | TRBV5-1 | - | TGCGCCAGCAGCCCACAGGGGAACACTGAAGCTTTCTTT | CASSPQGNTEAFF
- | 11 | TRBJ2-5 | TRBV2 | TRBD2 | TGTGCCAGCAGTGCACTAGCGGGGCAGTACTTC | CASSALAGQYF
once | 15 | TRBJ2-5 | TRBV5-1 | TRBD1 | TGCGCCAGCAGCTTTGGACAGGGCCGGCAAGAGACCCAGTACTTC | CASSFGQGRQETQYF
- | 13 | TRBJ2-5 | TRBV7-2 | - | TGTGCCAGCAGCTTTATGAGATTCGGGACCCAGTACTTC | CASSFMRFGTQYF
- | 14 | TRBJ2-7 | TRBV19 | TRBD1 | TGTGCCAGTAGTAACCGGGACAGGTCATACGAGCAGTACTTC | CASSNRDRSYEQYF
- | 15 | TRBJ2-1 | TRBV5-1 | TRBD1 | TGCGCCAGCGGAGGACAGGGTTTTTCCTACAATGAGCAGTTCTTC | CASGGQGFSYNEQFF
- | 14 | TRBJ1-1 | TRBV6-4 | TRBD1 | TGTGCCAGCAGTGACACAGACAGGGGCACTGAAGCTTTCTTT | CASSDTDRGTEAFF
- | 17 | TRBJ2-5 | TRBV7-9 | TRBD2 | TGTGCCAGCAGCTTTATTCCTAGCGGGGGAGATACCGAGACCCAGTACTTC | CASSFIPSGGDTETQYF
- | 18 | TRBJ1-1 | TRBV28 | TRBD1 | TGTGCCAGCATTACCTTACCGGGACAGGGATTGTGGAACACTGAAGCTTTCTTT | CASITLPGQGLWNTEAFF
- | 14 | TRBJ1-1 | TRBV9 | TRBD1 | TGTGCCAGCACCCGGACAGGGGGGAACACTGAAGCTTTCTTT | CASTRTGGNTEAFF
- | 17 | TRBJ2-7 | TRBV9 | TRBD1 | TGTGCCAGCAGCACCTCATGGGGGGGACAGGGGTCACACGAGCAGTACTTC | CASSTSWGGQGSHEQYF
- | 16 | TRBJ2-3 | TRBV18 | TRBD2 | TGTGCCAGCTCACCTCTAGCGGGAGGATTCACAGATACGCAGTATTTT | CASSPLAGGFTDTQYF
few | 15 | TRBJ2-1 | TRBV2 | - | TGTGCCAGCAGTAACCGCTTCGGGTCCTACAATGAGCAGTTCTTC | CASSNRFGSYNEQFF
few | 17 | TRBJ2-5 | TRBV7-9 | TRBD2 | TGTGCCAGCAGCACCCGGGGTGTTGTGGGAGGGATGGAGACCCAGTACTTC | CASSTRGVVGGMETQYF
- | 12 | TRBJ2-7 | TRBV13 | TRBD1 | TGTGCCAGCAGCGGCCGACAGGGCGAGCAGTACTTC | CASSGRQGEQYF
- | 12 | TRBJ2-7 | TRBV7-9 | TRBD1 | TGTTCCAGCAGACAGGGTGTCTACGAGCAGTACTTC | CSSRQGVYEQYF
- | 15 | TRBJ1-5 | TRBV5-8 | - | TGTGCCAGCAGCTTCGGCGGATATAGCAATCAGCCCCAGCATTTT | CASSFGGYSNQPQHF
- | 15 | TRBJ2-1 | TRBV5-6 | - | TGTGCCAGCAGGGGGTGGGGCCAGCGTCCACATGAGCAGTTCTTC | CASRGWGQRPHEQFF
once | 12 | TRBJ2-7 | TRBV29-1 | TRBD2 | TGCAGCGTTTTTAGCGGGGGATACGAGCAGTACTTC | CSVFSGGYEQYF
once | 14 | TRBJ1-1 | TRBV5-1 | - | TGCGCCAGCAGCATCGGACAATCGAACACTGAAGCTTTCTTT | CASSIGQSNTEAFF
few | 14 | TRBJ1-5 | TRBV6-6 | TRBD1 | TGTGCCAGCAGGGGACAGGAGGGCAATCAGCCCCAGCATTTT | CASRGQEGNQPQHF
once | 16 | TRBJ2-1 | TRBV6-1 | TRBD2 | TGTGCCAGCAGTGAATGGGGACTAGCGGACAACAATGAGCAGTTCTTC | CASSEWGLADNNEQFF
- | 17 | TRBJ2-5 | TRBV7-9 | TRBD2 | TGTGCCAGCAGCTTAGGGGCTAGCGGGGCGTTACAAGAGACCCAGTACTTC | CASSLGASGALQETQYF
- | 11 | TRBJ2-1 | TRBV29-1 | - | TGCAGCGTTGTAGGGGACAATGAGCAGTTCTTC | CSVVGDNEQFF
- | 16 | TRBJ1-1 | TRBV5-4 | - | TGTGCCAGCAGCTTGTTTGCGACAGCGATGAACACTGAAGCTTTCTTT | CASSLFATAMNTEAFF
- | 17 | TRBJ2-7 | TRBV7-9 | TRBD1 | TGTGCCAGCAGCGCTCACCACCGGGACAGGGGCCCCTACGAGCAGTACTTC | CASSAHHRDRGPYEQYF
- | 12 | TRBJ2-1 | TRBV11-2 | - | TGTGCCAGCAGCGACAAACCCGATGAGCAGTTCTTC | CASSDKPDEQFF
once | 13 | TRBJ1-2 | TRBV7-9 | - | TGTGCCAGCAGCTTACTCCCCAACTATGGCTACACCTTC | CASSLLPNYGYTF
- | 14 | TRBJ2-7 | TRBV5-1 | TRBD1 | TGCGCCAGCAGCTTGGAGGGACAGGGTCTCGAGCAGTACTTC | CASSLEGQGLEQYF
- | 16 | TRBJ1-1 | TRBV19 | - | TGTGCCACTGGCGGGTGGATGGAGCAATCGTGGACTGAAGCTTTCTTT | CATGGWMEQSWTEAFF
- | 16 | TRBJ2-7 | TRBV6-6 | - | TGTGCCAGCAGTCCCCTAGGACAGTATAAAATTTACGAGCAGTACTTC | CASSPLGQYKIYEQYF
- | 17 | TRBJ1-3 | TRBV10-1 | - | TGCGCCAGCAGTCCCGGGACATTGTTGAAATCTGGAAACACCATATATTTT | CASSPGTLLKSGNTIYF
- | 14 | TRBJ1-2 | TRBV7-9 | - | TGTGCCAGCAGCCCAACAAACAGGGACTATGGCTACACCTTC | CASSPTNRDYGYTF
- | 14 | TRBJ1-1 | TRBV11-2 | TRBD1 | TGTGCCAGCAGCTCCGGACAGGGATACACTGAAGCTTTCTTT | CASSSGQGYTEAFF
few | 14 | TRBJ2-7 | TRBV28 | - | TGTGCCAGCAGTCCAGGGACTTTCGGCTACGAGCAGTACTTC | CASSPGTFGYEQYF
- | 12 | TRBJ2-6 | TRBV30 | - | TGTGCCTGGATCGGGGGGGCCAACGTCCTGACTTTC | CAWIGGANVLTF
- | 13 | TRBJ2-2 | TRBV7-9 | - | TGTGCCAGCAGATTAGGTCTCGGAGGAGAGCTGTTTTTT | CASRLGLGGELFF
- | 14 | TRBJ1-2 | TRBV29-1 | - | TGCAGCGTTGAGAGTAGCGCTTCCTACTATGGCTACACCTTC | CSVESSASYYGYTF
- | 11 | TRBJ1-2 | TRBV5-4 | - | TGTGCCAGCAGCTCCCTATATGGCTACACCTTC | CASSSLYGYTF
- | 15 | TRBJ1-5 | TRBV28 | - | TGTGCCAGCAGCACAGAAAGGGGTCATAATCAGCCCCAGCATTTT | CASSTERGHNQPQHF
few | 15 | TRBJ2-1 | TRBV23-1 | TRBD1 | TGCGCCAGCAGTCCCGACAGGGCCTTTCACAATGAGCAGTTCTTC | CASSPDRAFHNEQFF
- | 17 | TRBJ1-6 | TRBV2 | TRBD1 | TGTGCCAGCAGAGAAGACAGGGGGAGCTCCTATAATTCACCCCTCCACTTT | CASREDRGSSYNSPLHF
- | 13 | TRBJ1-1 | TRBV6-5 | - | TGTGCCAGTGAAAAACCACAGGGCGCTGAAGCTTTCTTT | CASEKPQGAEAFF
- | 17 | TRBJ2-1 | TRBV28 | - | TGTGCCAGCAGTAGCCGAAGAGCGGGTTCCCCCCACAATGAGCAGTTCTTC | CASSSRRAGSPHNEQFF
- | 13 | TRBJ1-4 | TRBV29-1 | - | TGCAGCGTCGATCCCGGGTTTGGTGAAAAACTGTTTTTT | CSVDPGFGEKLFF
- | 15 | TRBJ1-1 | TRBV18 | - | TGTGCCAGCTCACCACCTAATTCTCCGAACACTGAAGCTTTCTTT | CASSPPNSPNTEAFF
few | 14 | TRBJ2-7 | TRBV2 | TRBD1 | TGTGCCAGCAGTATACAGGGGGTCAACGGCGAGCAGTACTTC | CASSIQGVNGEQYF
- | 15 | TRBJ2-7 | TRBV5-1 | TRBD1 | TGCGCCAGCAGCTCTGGGACAGGGGTTTCCTACGAGCAGTACTTC | CASSSGTGVSYEQYF